A single sample is the source of the 20 T cell receptor beta chains below, sequenced in a study of beta chain features in type 1 diabetes. Study conclusions and caveats: Type 1 diabetes patients had TCRB CDR3s that were shorter (moderately but significantly so) in all four CD4+ subsets.

Antigens of these TCRs are unknown. The authors reverse transcribed all of the isolated RNA, so sequencing captured expressed TCRB transcripts. TCRdb's table, derived via immunoSEQ multiplex PCR, lists solely in-frame clones and lacks some. The table records around 100,000 clones, approximately 30% of them present only once. The sequencing sample was made of central memory CD4+ T cells from blood. Source of these receptors: a woman aged 18-30 years with type 1 diabetes.

The chain combines TRBV27 with TRBJ2-5; 11 bases are a match to TRBD2. After removal of 6 bases from V and 3 bases from J, the junction contained 6 bases not matched to a gene. CDR1 is MNHEY, CDR2 SMNVEV, per germline (reference sequence). This CDR3 has 15 residues. CDR3 nucleotides: TGTGCCAGCAGGGGGGCGGGACTAGCGGAAGAGACCCAGTACTTC. It yields the protein CASRGAGLAEETQYF.

In its sample, this clone was seen a few times. The chain combines TRBV19 with TRBJ2-7; 8 nucleotides match TRBD2. Germline trimming cut 4 bases from V and 3 bases from J; bases unmatched to any gene: 8. This CDR3 has 15 amino acids. Germline lookup yields CDR1 LNHDA and CDR2 SQIVND (reference sequence). CDR3 loop: CASSTRGGRIYEQYF. CDR3 bases: TGTGCCAGTAGTACCCGCGGCGGGAGGATCTACGAGCAGTACTTC.

This chain links TRBV10-2 with TRBJ2-6; 7 positions agree with TRBD1. CDR1 is WSHSY, CDR2 SAAADI, per germline. The CDR3 has 16 residues. Trimming took 0 bases from V and 2 from J; bases not matched to a gene: 1. For the CDR3, the DNA is TGCGCCAGCAGTGAGTCCGACAGGGCTGGGGCCAACGTCCTGACTTTC. This gives the protein CASSESDRAGANVLTF.

This sequence joins TRBV5-4 and TRBJ2-1; D may be TRBD2 (7 bases). V lost 3 bases and J 1 base, leaving 11 bases between the germline ends. There are 15 residues in the CDR3. CDR1 and CDR2 from the germline V gene are SGHNT and YYREEE (reference sequence). CDR3 in DNA: TGTGCCAGCAGCTCGAGGGGGGGGTCCTACAATGAGCAGTTCTTC. This sequence encodes CASSSRGGSYNEQFF.

This clone was observed a handful of times. The chain links TRBV7-9 to TRBJ2-5; 10 bases align to TRBD2. V gave up 6 bases and J gave up 9 bases; unmatched junction bases: 7. Germline values: CDR1 SEHNR, CDR2 FQNEAQ (reference sequence). The CDR3 sequence is 13 residues long. This CDR3 reads CASRGQAGGAQYF. The CDR3 DNA is TGTGCCAGCAGGGGTCAAGCGGGAGGGGCCCAGTACTTC.

In DNA form, the CDR3 reads TGTGCCAGCAGTTTAGACTCCACAGGGGTCGTCGGCTACGAGCAGTACTTC. Encoded protein: CASSLDSTGVVGYEQYF. The chain joins TRBV28 to TRBJ2-7; the match to TRBD1 covers 7 bases. The length of the CDR3 is 17 residues. Germline V gene lookup returns CDR1 MDHEN and CDR2 SYDVKM. Unmatched junction bases numbered 13, after V lost 2 bases and J lost 3 bases.

The rearrangement joins TRBV28 to TRBJ2-4; 7 bases agree with TRBD2. The CDR3 is 14 amino acids. V lost 4 bases to trimming and J lost 6 bases; unmatched junction nucleotides: 6. Germline V CDR1 and CDR2: MDHEN, SYDVKM. This CDR3 reads CASSSPGEGNIQYF. As DNA, the CDR3 is TGTGCCAGCAGTTCTCCCGGGGAGGGAAACATTCAGTACTTC.

The chain links TRBV7-6 to TRBJ2-3; TRBD1 aligns across 10 bases. This CDR3 region has 16 residues. J lost 3 bases, V lost 4 bases, and 7 bases had no gene match. Germline CDR1 reads SGHVS; CDR2 reads FNYEAQ. The CDR3: CASSSPGTGVTDTQYF. The CDR3 coding sequence is TGTGCCAGCAGCTCCCCCGGGACAGGGGTAACAGATACGCAGTATTTT. The full variable domain, with the rest looked up from reference TRBV7-6 and TRBJ2-3, is GAGVSQSPRYKVTKRGQDVALRCDPISGHVSLYWYRQALGQGPEFLTYFNYEAQQDKSGLPNDRFSAERPEGSISTLTIQRTEQRDSAMYRCASSSPGTGVTDTQYFGPGTRLTVL.

This clone appeared a few times. V gene TRBV5-1 combines with J gene TRBJ2-5; D not certain. The DNA end is a closer match to TRBJ2-7, so the J assignment may be wrong. Germline V lookup: CDR1 SGHRS, CDR2 YFSETQ. The CDR3 is 12 amino acids. CDR3 sequence reads: CASSPSLYEQYF. CDR3 DNA: TGCGCCAGCAGCCCGAGCCTCTACGAGCAGTACTTC.

This clone was seen a few times. The chain uses TRBV29-1 and TRBJ2-1; 7 bases are a match to TRBD2. V shed 1 base, J shed 0 bases, and the junction held 6 bases outside the gene matches. Per the germline V gene, CDR1 is SQVTM and CDR2 is ANQGSEA. The CDR3 spans 16 residues. The CDR3 DNA reads TGCAGCGTTGAAGGCCGGGACTACGTCTCCTACAATGAGCAGTTCTTC. Residues: CSVEGRDYVSYNEQFF.

The chain recombines TRBV7-9 with TRBJ1-1; the match to TRBD1 covers 8 bases. Germline CDR1 is SEHNR and CDR2 is FQNEAQ (reference sequence). The CDR3 has 15 residues. The V and J ends lost 2 bases and 4 bases, in that order; junction bases with no gene match: 6. The CDR3 loop is CASSLQGAAGTEAFF. The CDR3 DNA reads TGTGCCAGCAGCTTACAGGGGGCTGCTGGCACTGAAGCTTTCTTT.

Only one count was recorded for this clone. The genes are TRBV27 and TRBJ1-2; D remains ambiguous. Trimming cost V 2 bases and J 4 bases, with 11 bases left between them. The CDR3 sequence is 14 residues long. Germline assignment: CDR1 MNHEY and CDR2 SMNVEV (reference sequence). The CDR3 here is CASSLNWASYGYTF. CDR3 nucleotide sequence: TGTGCCAGCAGTTTAAACTGGGCAAGCTATGGCTACACCTTC.

The chain carries TRBV15 and TRBJ2-2; D is perhaps TRBD1 (5 bases). The CDR3 totals 14 residues. Between the trimmed V and J ends, which lost 3 bases and 6 bases, there was a span of 11 bases. The germline gives CDR1 LNHNV, CDR2 YYDKDF (reference sequence). The CDR3 bases are TGTGCCACCAGCAGTCCAGGGAAGTCCGGGGAGCTGTTTTTT. Amino acid sequence: CATSSPGKSGELFF.

This clone was found a few times. J is TRBJ2-1 and V is TRBV5-1, with 7 bases lining up with TRBD1. The CDR3 has 15 residues. With V trimmed by 0 bases and J by 2 bases, 2 bases remained unmatched. Germline V CDR1 and CDR2: SGHRS, YFSETQ. The CDR3 region is CASSLAGTAYNEQFF. The CDR3 bases are TGCGCCAGCAGCTTGGCCGGGACAGCCTACAATGAGCAGTTCTTC.

This clone was observed a few times. This sequence joins TRBV5-1 and TRBJ1-1, with D maybe TRBD1 (5 bases). The germline V and J ends were trimmed by 4 bases and 5 bases, with 9 bases remaining between them. The CDR3 sequence is 12 residues long. CDR1 SGHRS and CDR2 YFSETQ come from the germline V gene. The CDR3 loop is CASSRGGTEAFF. The CDR3, as DNA: TGCGCCAGCAGCCGCGGGGGGACTGAAGCTTTCTTT.

The chain uses TRBV28 and TRBJ2-1, with 11 positions matching TRBD1. Trimming cost V 6 bases and J 2 bases; bases outside gene matches: 6. The CDR3 is made up of 16 amino acids. Germline loops: CDR1 MDHEN, CDR2 SYDVKM. The CDR3 region is CASSSRGQGAYNEQFF. Here the CDR3 DNA reads TGTGCCAGCAGCTCGAGGGGACAGGGGGCCTACAATGAGCAGTTCTTC. Combining the CDR3 with reference TRBV28 and TRBJ2-1 gives the whole variable domain DVKVTQSSRYLVKRTGEKVFLECVQDMDHENMFWYRQDPGLGLRLIYFSYDVKMKEKGDIPEGYSVSREKKERFSLILESASTNQTSMYLCASSSRGQGAYNEQFFGPGTRLTVL.

This chain connects TRBV6-5 to TRBJ2-1, with 9 bases fitting TRBD1. CDR1 MNHEY and CDR2 SVGAGI come from the germline V gene. The CDR3 totals 15 residues. With 2 bases clipped from V and 7 bases from J, the junction kept 6 bases outside the gene matches. In nucleotides, the CDR3 is TGTGCCAGCAGTTACCCGGGACAGGGCAGGAATGAGCAGTTCTTC. It codes for CASSYPGQGRNEQFF.

The V call is TRBV28, the J call TRBJ2-7; TRBD2 aligns across 8 bases. CDR1 is MDHEN and CDR2 is SYDVKM in the germline V gene. V trimming: 6 bases; J trimming: 5 bases; junction bases outside the gene matches: 9. The CDR3 is made up of 14 amino acids. In DNA, the CDR3 is TGTGCCAGCAGAGTCCCGGGGGGGCGGAACGAGCAGTACTTC. Protein: CASRVPGGRNEQYF.

The J gene is TRBJ2-1, the V gene TRBV10-2, with D perhaps matching TRBD2 (5 bases). This CDR3 has 13 residues. V dropped 7 bases and J dropped 6 bases, with 13 bases sitting between them. Looked up from germline, CDR1 is WSHSY and CDR2 is SAAADI. The CDR3 loop reads CASNGLAGNEQFF. The CDR3 DNA is TGCGCCAGCAACGGGCTAGCAGGCAATGAGCAGTTCTTC.

The chain uses TRBV6-5 and TRBJ2-6; TRBD1 might be the D (5 bases). This CDR3 contains 15 residues. Between the trimmed V and J ends, which lost 7 bases and 3 bases, there was a span of 13 bases. Germline V CDR1 and CDR2: MNHEY, SVGAGI. In nucleotides, the CDR3 is TGTGCCAGCACCCAGGGCCCTCGTGGGGCCAACGTCCTGACTTTC. Translated: CASTQGPRGANVLTF.